These 21 T cell receptor beta chains were all obtained from the same sample, sequenced in a study of cytotoxic CD8 clonotypes in ibrutinib-treated CLL. Profiled with immunoSEQ multiplex PCR; TCRdb holds only in-frame clones, not every one. The sample shows tens of thousands of clones, 70% to 80% of them seen only once. The input for sequencing was PBMCs, taken after 36 months of ibrutinib treatment. All receptors derive from a human donor with chronic lymphocytic leukemia.

The CDR3 DNA sequence: TGTGCCAGCAGCTTTGTGCCTCCGGGACAAAAGAGAAACACCATATATTTT. It specifies CASSFVPPGQKRNTIYF. V usage is TRBV5-8 and J usage is TRBJ1-3; D might be TRBD1 (6 bases). V gave up 2 bases and J gave up 5 bases, with 20 bases separating them. The CDR3 loop spans 17 amino acids. Germline V gene sequence: CDR1 SGHTS, CDR2 YDEGEE. Full variable domain (outside the CDR3, taken from reference TRBV5-8 and TRBJ1-3): EAGVTQSPTHLIKTRGQQATLRCSPISGHTSVYWYQQALGLGLQFLLWYDEGEERNRGNFPPRFSGRQFPNYSSELNVNALELEDSALYLCASSFVPPGQKRNTIYFGEGSWLTVV.

This chain joins TRBV5-6 and TRBJ2-1, with TRBD1 matching over 7 bases. Germline V gene data show CDR1 as SGHDT and CDR2 as YYEEEE. J was trimmed by 0 bases and V by 4 bases; bases with no gene match: 7. The CDR3 has 16 amino acids. The CDR3 DNA reads TGTGCCAGCAGCGACCCGACAGGGAGCTCCTACAATGAGCAGTTCTTC. This gives the protein CASSDPTGSSYNEQFF.

The V gene is TRBV5-8, the J gene TRBJ1-2; D remains ambiguous. The CDR3 is made up of 15 amino acids. Germline assignment: CDR1 SGHTS and CDR2 YDEGEE. Trimming removed 5 bases at V and 0 bases at J, with 14 bases between. CDR3 DNA sequence: TGTGCCAGCAGTTTCACGACGGCCGCTAACTATGGCTACACCTTC. It specifies CASSFTTAANYGYTF.

The sample holds a few counts of this clone. The chain uses TRBV4-2 and TRBJ1-2; possible D gene TRBD1, 6 bases. Germline V gives CDR1 LGHNA, CDR2 YNFKEQ. CDR3 length equals 16 residues. The V and J ends lost 2 bases and 8 bases respectively, with 21 bases between them. The CDR3, as DNA: TGTGCCAGCAGCCAACCCGACAGGTCCTCTAAGGGCGGCTACACCTTC. Translated: CASSQPDRSSKGGYTF.

In this sample, this clone turned up many times. The chain uses TRBV5-6 and TRBJ2-2, with a weak D call TRBD2 (5 bases). V lost 4 bases to trimming and J lost 4 bases, with 11 bases between them. Germline V CDR1 and CDR2: SGHDT, YYEEEE. The CDR3 runs to 14 residues. As DNA, the CDR3 is TGTGCCAGCAGCCATAGGGCGGGCACCGGGGAGCTGTTTTTT. Translating gives CASSHRAGTGELFF.

The J gene is TRBJ2-5, the V gene TRBV6-5; D unclear. Trimming pared 4 bases from V and 5 bases from J, leaving 11 bases between. The CDR3 is made up of 13 amino acids. Germline loops: CDR1 MNHEY, CDR2 SVGAGI. CDR3 DNA: TGTGCCAGCAGTTCGCCCGGCGCGGAGACCCAGTACTTC. Amino acids: CASSSPGAETQYF.

This clone was counted a few times. Here the CDR3 reads CASSLVIFGTGNYGYTF. CDR3 coding DNA: TGTGCCAGCAGCTTAGTGATATTCGGGACAGGAAACTATGGCTACACCTTC. The chain has TRBV7-9 and TRBJ1-2; 8 bases map to TRBD1. Germline V lookup: CDR1 SEHNR, CDR2 FQNEAQ (reference sequence). V lost 1 base, J lost 2 bases, and 9 bases stayed unmatched. The CDR3 spans 17 residues.

In its sample, this clone was seen once. The chain couples TRBV4-1 to TRBJ2-7; 13 positions agree with TRBD2. The J segment lost 0 bases and the V segment lost 0 bases, leaving 5 bases of the junction unmatched. In germline, CDR1 is MGHRA, CDR2 YSYEKL. The CDR3 length is 18 residues. The DNA for the CDR3 is TGCGCCAGCAGCCAAGAGGGGACTAGCGGGGTTAGCTCCTACGAGCAGTACTTC. It is translated as CASSQEGTSGVSSYEQYF.

V gene TRBV7-9 combines with J gene TRBJ1-3, with D unresolved. The V and J ends lost 5 bases and 3 bases respectively, with 11 bases between them. This CDR3 region has 14 residues. CDR1 SEHNR and CDR2 FQNEAQ come from the germline V gene (reference sequence). The CDR3 DNA reads TGTGCCAGCAGCCCGTGGGCGGGTGGAAACACCATATATTTT. This encodes CASSPWAGGNTIYF.

This clone was picked up a small number of times. The V call is TRBV12-5, the J call TRBJ1-1; TRBD1 might be the D (5 bases). V was trimmed by 1 base and J by 0 bases, leaving 9 bases between them. The CDR3 contains 15 residues. The germline CDR1 and CDR2 sequences are LGHNT and FRNRAP. This CDR3 is CASGLGAGLNTEAFF. CDR3 bases: TGTGCTAGTGGTTTGGGCGCAGGGTTGAACACTGAAGCTTTCTTT.

This clone was observed a handful of times. V is TRBV19 and J is TRBJ1-1; D remains unclear. The germline V gene has CDR1 LNHDA and CDR2 SQIVND (reference sequence). Trimming removed 7 bases at V and 8 bases at J, with 11 bases between. The CDR3 runs 11 residues. This CDR3 reads CASIVGREAFF. The CDR3 DNA reads TGTGCCAGTATCGTTGGGAGAGAAGCTTTCTTT.

This chain connects TRBV5-1 to TRBJ1-4; D unclear. This CDR3 is 14 amino acids long. V dropped 4 bases and J dropped 0 bases, with 7 bases sitting between them. The germline V gene has CDR1 SGHRS and CDR2 YFSETQ. CDR3 DNA: TGCGCCAGCAGCGAAGAAGCAACTAATGAAAAACTGTTTTTT. It yields the protein CASSEEATNEKLFF.

J is TRBJ1-4 and V is TRBV9, with 8 bases lining up with TRBD1. Germline lookup yields CDR1 SGDLS and CDR2 YYNGEE. The ends lost 2 bases at V and 0 bases at J; junction bases unmatched: 3. The CDR3 is made up of 16 amino acids. CDR3 sequence reads: CASSVGQAATNEKLFF. CDR3 bases: TGTGCCAGCAGCGTGGGACAGGCTGCAACTAATGAAAAACTGTTTTTT.

The V call is TRBV6-5, the J call TRBJ1-4; TRBD1 matches at 8 bases. CDR3 length: 13 amino acids. J was trimmed by 10 bases and V by 5 bases; bases with no gene match: 6. The germline V gene encodes CDR1 MNHEY and CDR2 SVGAGI. The CDR3 bases are TGTGCCAGCAGTGACAGGGGAGGGCGAAAACTGTTTTTT. It translates to CASSDRGGRKLFF.

The rearrangement links TRBV5-4 to TRBJ1-2, with a tentative D call TRBD1 (5 bases). The V and J ends lost 4 bases and 3 bases respectively, with 10 bases between them. Germline-derived CDR1 and CDR2 are SGHNT and YYREEE (reference sequence). The CDR3 has 13 residues. The CDR3 DNA reads as TGTGCCAGCAGCGCAGGGTCGGACTATGGCTACACCTTC. Translating gives CASSAGSDYGYTF.

The chain carries TRBV29-1 and TRBJ2-5, with D tentatively TRBD1 or TRBD2 (5 bases each). The CDR3 is 14 amino acids. Trimming left V 6 bases short and J 5 bases short, with 19 bases between. The V gene's germline CDR1 is SQVTM and CDR2 ANQGSEA. CDR3 in amino acids: CSVLAGTSRETQYF. The CDR3 DNA sequence: TGCAGCGTCCTCGCCGGGACGAGCAGGGAGACCCAGTACTTC.

This chain links TRBV27 with TRBJ1-4; a possible D gene is TRBD1 (5 bases). CDR1 MNHEY and CDR2 SMNVEV come from the germline V gene (reference sequence). Deletions cut 5 bases from V and 6 bases from J, with 10 bases between. CDR3 length equals 13 residues. The CDR3 nucleotides are TGTGCCAGCAGTCTTCTGGGGGATGAAAAACTGTTTTTT. Translation: CASSLLGDEKLFF.

The V and J genes are TRBV7-9 and TRBJ2-2; D gene ambiguous. This CDR3 has 15 amino acids. Germline V gives CDR1 SEHNR, CDR2 FQNEAQ (reference sequence). Trimming removed 5 bases from V and 5 bases from J, with 15 bases in between. CDR3 DNA sequence: TGTGCCAGCAGCAACACGAAGAGATTAACCGGGGAGCTGTTTTTT. Amino acid sequence: CASSNTKRLTGELFF.

The chain recombines TRBV27 with TRBJ1-2, with D possibly being TRBD1 (5 bases). The germline V and J ends were trimmed by 11 bases and 7 bases, with 17 bases remaining between them. The CDR3 extends over 12 amino acids. Germline-derived CDR1 and CDR2 are MNHEY and SMNVEV (reference sequence). This chain's CDR3 is CASGTGFPGYTF. The DNA of the CDR3 is TGTGCCTCCGGGACGGGGTTTCCTGGCTACACCTTC.

This clone was detected once. This chain joins TRBV19 and TRBJ2-6, with 11 bases aligning to TRBD2. This CDR3 has 18 amino acids. In germline, CDR1 is LNHDA, CDR2 SQIVND (reference sequence). J was trimmed by 0 bases and V by 4 bases; bases with no gene match: 5. The CDR3 DNA sequence: TGTGCCAGTAGTACCGGGACTAGCGGTTTCTCTGGGGCCAACGTCCTGACTTTC. This translates into CASSTGTSGFSGANVLTF.

The V and J genes are TRBV7-9 and TRBJ2-1; TRBD2 matches 12 bases. The J segment lost 5 bases and the V segment lost 3 bases, leaving 8 bases of the junction unmatched. From germline, CDR1 is SEHNR and CDR2 FQNEAQ (reference sequence). The CDR3 contains 17 residues. The DNA for the CDR3 is TGTGCCAGCAGCTTCCCTAGCGGGGGGGCAGAGGACAATGAGCAGTTCTTC. Its protein is CASSFPSGGAEDNEQFF.